This note documents a single T cell receptor (beta chain) sequence. Its antigen is not known. CDR3 size: 12 residues. The germline gives CDR1 LNHDA, CDR2 SQIVND (reference sequence). Unmatched junction bases numbered 3, after V lost 3 bases and J lost 11 bases. This sample was included in a study of sequential checkpoint blockade in melanoma. Background on the study: 91 pretreatment tumor DNA samples were TCRβ immunosequenced. General observations from the study: Clinical benefit was about 30 times likelier when tumor T-cell fraction and clonality increased.

Regarding treatment: randomized to nivolumab then ipilimumab (arm A) or the reverse (arm B). Here immunoSEQ multiplex PCR was the method, and the copy in TCRdb shows in-frame clones only, minus some. There are about 21,000 clones in the sample; 27% occur only once, and about 6.7% lies in the top ten. The receptor was isolated from a human donor with melanoma. The chain has TRBV19 and TRBJ2-1; 8 nucleotides line up with TRBD1. Sequences were derived from tumor tissue (inferred from file names), sampled from a patient given nivolumab and ipilimumab in sequence. DNA of the CDR3: TGTGCCAGTAGTATGGGACAGGTTCAGCAGTTCTTC. Its translation: CASSMGQVQQFF. The full variable domain, with the rest looked up from reference TRBV19 and TRBJ2-1, is DGGITQSPKYLFRKEGQNVTLSCEQNLNHDAMYWYRQDPGQGLRLIYYSQIVNDFQKGDIAEGYSVSREKKESFPLTVTSAQKNPTAFYLCASSMGQVQQFFGPGTRLTVL.